The rows below give T cell receptor beta chains drawn from one sample of a study of cytomegalovirus exposure and HLA in healthy donors. Generated by immunoSEQ multiplex PCR, the TCRdb table keeps only in-frame clones and is missing some. The table lists about 140,000 clones, around 78% of them singletons, with 2.4% in the top ten. The sequenced sample consisted of PBMCs. Every receptor here comes from a woman between 18 and 29 years old in good health and CMV-seropositive. The conserved cysteine and the conserved F or W are not part of the CDR3 here. Each record gives: V gene, J gene, CDR3 protein.

V gene: TRBV5-1; J gene: TRBJ1-3; CDR3 protein: ASSPDRALLSSGNTIY
V gene: TRBV7-8; J gene: TRBJ2-7; CDR3 protein: ASSLASGAYEQY
V gene: TRBV9; J gene: TRBJ2-2; CDR3 protein: ASSVEQGGNTGELF
V gene: TRBV5-1; J gene: TRBJ2-5; CDR3 protein: ASSFEGRMETQY
V gene: TRBV13; J gene: TRBJ2-7; CDR3 protein: ASSLLSYEQY
V gene: TRBV5-1; J gene: TRBJ2-7; CDR3 protein: ASRDTSYEQY
V gene: TRBV6-5; J gene: TRBJ1-1; CDR3 protein: ATGGSGGMNTEAF
V gene: TRBV11-2; J gene: TRBJ1-2; CDR3 protein: ASSSPLTGTGNGYT
V gene: TRBV7-9; J gene: TRBJ1-5; CDR3 protein: ASSFYRTVTGQPQH
V gene: TRBV5-1; J gene: TRBJ1-1; CDR3 protein: ASSLARGAATEAF
V gene: TRBV7-2; J gene: TRBJ1-1; CDR3 protein: ASSLDWGGTEAF
V gene: TRBV5-5; J gene: TRBJ2-1; CDR3 protein: ASSLGGGGYNEQF
V gene: TRBV6-1; J gene: TRBJ1-2; CDR3 protein: ASSDDRGGYGYT
V gene: TRBV2; J gene: TRBJ1-2; CDR3 protein: ASSGTGRYRGYT
V gene: TRBV4-1; J gene: TRBJ2-2; CDR3 protein: ASSQAKYGVNTGELF
V gene: TRBV20-1; J gene: TRBJ1-2; CDR3 protein: SAWTVGGYT
V gene: TRBV6-6; J gene: TRBJ2-7; CDR3 protein: ASSSGGGPYEQY
V gene: TRBV27; J gene: TRBJ1-4; CDR3 protein: ASSLLELATNEKLF
V gene: TRBV5-1; J gene: TRBJ2-5; CDR3 protein: ASSAQRRGETQY
V gene: TRBV28; J gene: TRBJ1-1; CDR3 protein: ASSLAGQYTEAF
V gene: TRBV13; J gene: TRBJ2-1; CDR3 protein: ASSATSGSYNEQF
V gene: TRBV6-6; J gene: TRBJ1-6; CDR3 protein: ASTSAGTHNSPLH
V gene: TRBV21-1; J gene: TRBJ1-1; CDR3 protein: ASSTCPGTGQNTEAF
V gene: TRBV18; J gene: TRBJ1-2; CDR3 protein: ASSPPDSFNYVYT
V gene: TRBV5-6; J gene: TRBJ2-7; CDR3 protein: ASSLVGGGGYEQY